The TCR beta chain under discussion was sequenced for a study of blood T cell repertoires in COVID-19. The overall study: PBMCs, B-cell-depleted T cells, or T cells provided the cDNA or gDNA that made up the material.

The study drew participants aged about 18 to 89 years from under 30 US areas. Allocation to cohorts depended on clinical history reported by the participants. V was trimmed by 1 base and J by 0 bases, leaving 10 bases between them. This CDR3 spans 15 amino acids. The germline CDR1 and CDR2 sequences are SGHVS and FNYEAQ. TCRdb keeps only in-frame clones here, not all; method: immunoSEQ multiplex PCR. This sample has around 300,000 clones, with over 85% found just once. This clonotype was sampled from a woman in her twenties or thirties who had recovered from COVID-19. This chain uses TRBV7-6 with TRBJ2-7; a weak D match, TRBD2 (6 bases). The specimen sequenced was PBMCs or T cells enriched from blood (not recorded which). The CDR3 DNA sequence: TGTGCCAGCAGCTTAGGCGGGGTTAGCTCCTACGAGCAGTACTTC. Its translation: CASSLGGVSSYEQYF.